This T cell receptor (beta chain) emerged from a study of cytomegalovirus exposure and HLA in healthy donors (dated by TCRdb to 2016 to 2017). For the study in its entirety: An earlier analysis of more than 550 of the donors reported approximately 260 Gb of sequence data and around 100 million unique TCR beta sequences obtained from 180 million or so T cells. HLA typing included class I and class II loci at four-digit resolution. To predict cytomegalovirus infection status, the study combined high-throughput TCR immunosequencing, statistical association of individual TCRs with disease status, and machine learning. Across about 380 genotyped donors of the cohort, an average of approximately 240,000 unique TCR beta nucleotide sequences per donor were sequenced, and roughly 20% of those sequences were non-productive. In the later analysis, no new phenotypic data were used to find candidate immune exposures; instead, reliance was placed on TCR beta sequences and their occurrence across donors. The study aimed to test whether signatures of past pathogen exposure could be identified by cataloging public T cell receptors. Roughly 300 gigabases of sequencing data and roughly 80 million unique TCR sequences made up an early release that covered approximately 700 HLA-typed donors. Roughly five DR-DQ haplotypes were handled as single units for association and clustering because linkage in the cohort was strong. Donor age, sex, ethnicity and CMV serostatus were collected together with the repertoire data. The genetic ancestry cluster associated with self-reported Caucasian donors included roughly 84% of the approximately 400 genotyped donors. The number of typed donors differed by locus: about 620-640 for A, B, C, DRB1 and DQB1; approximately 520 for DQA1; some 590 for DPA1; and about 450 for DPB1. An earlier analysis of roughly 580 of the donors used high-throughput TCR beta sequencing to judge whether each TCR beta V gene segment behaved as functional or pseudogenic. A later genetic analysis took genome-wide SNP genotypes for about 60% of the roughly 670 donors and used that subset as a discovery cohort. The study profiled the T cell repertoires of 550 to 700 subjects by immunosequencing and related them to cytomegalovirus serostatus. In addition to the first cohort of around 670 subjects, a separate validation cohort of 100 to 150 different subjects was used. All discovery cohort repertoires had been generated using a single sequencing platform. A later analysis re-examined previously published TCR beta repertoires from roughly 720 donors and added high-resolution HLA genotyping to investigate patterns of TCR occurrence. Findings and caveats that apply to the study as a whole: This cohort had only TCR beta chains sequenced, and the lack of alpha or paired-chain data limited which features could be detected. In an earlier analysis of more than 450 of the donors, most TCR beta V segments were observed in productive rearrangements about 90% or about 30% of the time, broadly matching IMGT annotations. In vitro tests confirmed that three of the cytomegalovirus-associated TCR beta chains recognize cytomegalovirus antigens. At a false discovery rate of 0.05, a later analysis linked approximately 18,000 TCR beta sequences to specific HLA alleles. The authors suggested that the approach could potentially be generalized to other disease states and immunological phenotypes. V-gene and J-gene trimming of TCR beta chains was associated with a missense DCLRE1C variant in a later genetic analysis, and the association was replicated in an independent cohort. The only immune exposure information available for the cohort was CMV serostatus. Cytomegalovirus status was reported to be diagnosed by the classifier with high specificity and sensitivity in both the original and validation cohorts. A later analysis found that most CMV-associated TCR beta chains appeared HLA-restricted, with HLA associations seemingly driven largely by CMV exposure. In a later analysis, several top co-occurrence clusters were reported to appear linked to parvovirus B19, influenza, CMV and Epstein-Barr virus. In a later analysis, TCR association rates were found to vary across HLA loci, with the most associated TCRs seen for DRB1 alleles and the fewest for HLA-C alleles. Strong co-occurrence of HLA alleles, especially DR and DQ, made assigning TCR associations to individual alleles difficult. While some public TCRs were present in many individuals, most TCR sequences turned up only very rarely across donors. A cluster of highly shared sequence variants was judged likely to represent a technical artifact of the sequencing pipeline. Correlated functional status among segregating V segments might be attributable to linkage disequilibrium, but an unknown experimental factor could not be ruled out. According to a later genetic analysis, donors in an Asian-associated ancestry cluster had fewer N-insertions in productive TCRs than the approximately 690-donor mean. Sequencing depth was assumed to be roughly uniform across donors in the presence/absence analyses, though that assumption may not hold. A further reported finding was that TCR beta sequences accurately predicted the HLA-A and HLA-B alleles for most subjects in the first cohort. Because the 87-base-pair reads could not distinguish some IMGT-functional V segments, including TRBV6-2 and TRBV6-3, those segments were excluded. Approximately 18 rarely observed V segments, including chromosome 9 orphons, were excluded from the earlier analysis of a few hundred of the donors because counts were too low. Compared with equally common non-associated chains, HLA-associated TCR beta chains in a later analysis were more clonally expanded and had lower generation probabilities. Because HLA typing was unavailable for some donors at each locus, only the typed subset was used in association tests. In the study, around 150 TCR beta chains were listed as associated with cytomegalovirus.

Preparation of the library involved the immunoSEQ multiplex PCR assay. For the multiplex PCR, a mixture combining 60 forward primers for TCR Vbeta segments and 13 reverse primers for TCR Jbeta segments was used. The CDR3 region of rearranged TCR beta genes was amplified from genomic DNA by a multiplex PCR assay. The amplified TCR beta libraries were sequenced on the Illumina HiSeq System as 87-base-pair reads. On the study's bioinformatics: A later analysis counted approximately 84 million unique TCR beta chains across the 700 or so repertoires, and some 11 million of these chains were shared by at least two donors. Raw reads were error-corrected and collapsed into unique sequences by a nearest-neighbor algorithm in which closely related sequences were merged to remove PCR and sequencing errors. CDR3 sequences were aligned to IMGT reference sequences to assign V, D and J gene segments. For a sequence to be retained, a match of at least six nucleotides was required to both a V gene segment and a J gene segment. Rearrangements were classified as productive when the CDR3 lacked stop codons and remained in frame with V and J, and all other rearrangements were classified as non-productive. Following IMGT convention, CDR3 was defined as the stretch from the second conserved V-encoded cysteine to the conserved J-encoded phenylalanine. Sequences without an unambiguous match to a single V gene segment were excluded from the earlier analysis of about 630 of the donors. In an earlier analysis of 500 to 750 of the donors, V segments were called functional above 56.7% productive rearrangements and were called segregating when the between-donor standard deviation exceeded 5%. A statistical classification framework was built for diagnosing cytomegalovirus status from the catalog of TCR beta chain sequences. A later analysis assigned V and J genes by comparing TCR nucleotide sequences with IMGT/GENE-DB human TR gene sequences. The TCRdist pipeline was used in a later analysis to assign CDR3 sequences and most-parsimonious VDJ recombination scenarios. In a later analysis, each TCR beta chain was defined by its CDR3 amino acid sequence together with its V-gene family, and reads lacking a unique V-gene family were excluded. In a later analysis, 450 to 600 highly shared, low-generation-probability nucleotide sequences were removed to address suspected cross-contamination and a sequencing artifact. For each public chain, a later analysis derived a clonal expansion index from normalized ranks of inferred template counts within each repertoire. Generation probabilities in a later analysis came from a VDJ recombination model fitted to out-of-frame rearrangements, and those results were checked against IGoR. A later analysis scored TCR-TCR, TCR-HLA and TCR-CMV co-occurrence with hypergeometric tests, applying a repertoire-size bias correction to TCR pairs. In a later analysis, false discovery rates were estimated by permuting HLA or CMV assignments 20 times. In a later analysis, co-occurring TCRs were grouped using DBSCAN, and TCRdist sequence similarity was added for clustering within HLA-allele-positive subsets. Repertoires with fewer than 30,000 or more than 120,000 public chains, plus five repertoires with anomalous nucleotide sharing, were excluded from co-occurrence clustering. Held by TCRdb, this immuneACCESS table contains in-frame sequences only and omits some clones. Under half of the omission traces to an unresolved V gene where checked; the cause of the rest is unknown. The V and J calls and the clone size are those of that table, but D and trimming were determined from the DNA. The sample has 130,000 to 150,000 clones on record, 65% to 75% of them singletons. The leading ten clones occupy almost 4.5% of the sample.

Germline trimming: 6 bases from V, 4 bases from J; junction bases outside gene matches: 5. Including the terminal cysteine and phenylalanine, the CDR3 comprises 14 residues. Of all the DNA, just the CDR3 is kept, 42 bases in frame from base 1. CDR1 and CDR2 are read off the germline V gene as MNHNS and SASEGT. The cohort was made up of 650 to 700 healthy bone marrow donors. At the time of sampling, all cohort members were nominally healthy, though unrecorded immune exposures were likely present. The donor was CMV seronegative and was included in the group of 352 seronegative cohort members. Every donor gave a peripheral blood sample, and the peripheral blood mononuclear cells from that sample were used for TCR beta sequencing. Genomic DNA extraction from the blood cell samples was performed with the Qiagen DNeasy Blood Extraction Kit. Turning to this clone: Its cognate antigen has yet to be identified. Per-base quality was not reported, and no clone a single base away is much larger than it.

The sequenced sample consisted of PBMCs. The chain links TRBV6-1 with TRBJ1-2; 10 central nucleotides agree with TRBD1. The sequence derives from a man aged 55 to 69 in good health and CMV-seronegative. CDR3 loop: CASRATGGGYGYTF. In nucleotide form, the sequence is TGTGCCAGCAGAGCGACAGGGGGCGGCTATGGCTACACCTTC.